This T cell receptor beta chain came from a study of cytotoxic CD8 clonotypes in ibrutinib-treated CLL. Study-level background: Response samples were taken after a median roughly 12 months of treatment, range 6 to 36. Samples yielded averages of some 250,000 productive templates and 94,082 productive rearrangements. Study outcomes and limitations: Whereas clonality rose at ibrutinib response, it declined toward baseline at progression.

Germline CDR1 and CDR2: KGHSH and LQKENI. The V end was cut by 3 bases, the J end by 7 bases, with 10 bases between. This CDR3 spans 13 amino acids. Only in-frame clones appear in the TCRdb table, and some are missing; sequencing was by immunoSEQ multiplex PCR. The data show 50,000 to 70,000 clones, 50% to 70% seen once. With regard to this clone: As yet, its antigen is unknown.

The V call is TRBV18, the J call TRBJ1-5, with a tentative D call TRBD1 (6 bases). This material consisted of PBMCs, taken at disease progression, from a patient treated with ibrutinib. The TCR was taken from a human donor with chronic lymphocytic leukemia. The CDR3 loop is CASSPAGDQPQHF. CDR3 nucleotides: TGTGCCAGCTCACCCGCAGGGGACCAGCCCCAGCATTTT. The complete variable domain, with remaining parts taken from reference TRBV18 and TRBJ1-5, reads NAGVMQNPRHLVRRRGQEARLRCSPMKGHSHVYWYRQLPEEGLKFMVYLQKENIIDESGMPKERFSAEFPKEGPSILRIQQVVRGDSAAYFCASSPAGDQPQHFGDGTRLSIL.